The sequence of this TCR beta chain was determined in a study of blood T cell repertoires in COVID-19. In the study overall: Acute and convalescent COVID-19 specimens originated in the United States, Italy and Spain. T cells, B-cell-depleted T cells, or PBMCs provided the cDNA or gDNA that served as material.

Trimming cost V 5 bases and J 6 bases; bases outside gene matches: 3. This CDR3 spans 13 amino acids. CDR1 is SGHTA, CDR2 FQGTGA, per germline. As originally analysed: Reference gene primer amplification yielded estimated nucleated cell counts. Produced via immunoSEQ multiplex PCR; TCRdb's table is partial and in-frame only. For V, J and clone size, that table is used; D and trimming come from the DNA. The profile shows roughly 180,000 clones, 76% of them singletons. This rearrangement joins TRBV7-3 to TRBJ1-1, with 10 bases identical to TRBD1. This sequence originates from a woman aged 45-60 years with active or convalescent COVID-19. Specimen: peripheral blood. The CDR3: CASSQDRGAEAFF. The CDR3 bases are TGTGCCAGCAGCCAGGACAGGGGGGCTGAAGCTTTCTTT.